This paragraph reports one TCR beta chain. Antigen: not known. PCR employed 60 Vbeta and 13 Jbeta primers. Here immunoSEQ multiplex PCR was the method, and the copy in TCRdb shows in-frame clones only, minus some. The sample has around 91,000 clones; 64% are singletons. The record originates from a study of cytomegalovirus exposure and HLA in healthy donors. Study-wide results and caveats: It was confirmed in vitro that a few of the CMV-associated chains were specific for CMV antigens. Altogether, more than 150 TCR beta chains were recorded as cytomegalovirus-associated.

This CDR3 is 14 amino acids long. The germline V gene has CDR1 LNHDA and CDR2 SQIVND (reference sequence). This chain links TRBV19 with TRBJ2-5, with 9 bases lining up with TRBD2. The closer fit of TRBJ2-7 to the DNA end suggests the J call may be wrong. The clonotype comes from a man in his 60s in good health and CMV-seronegative. Source material: PBMCs. The CDR3 sequence is CASTTTIAGDEQYF. The DNA of the CDR3 is TGTGCCAGTACCACGACGATAGCGGGGGACGAGCAGTACTTC.